This TCR beta chain came from a study of T-cell reconstitution after alpha-beta-depleted transplantation in children. This clonotype appeared many times. Trimming left V 2 bases short and J 4 bases short, with 11 bases between. Germline loops: CDR1 SGHRS, CDR2 YFSETQ. The CDR3 length is 14 residues. TCRbeta library preparation incorporated unique molecular identifiers. TCRdb reprocessed the PCR reads with MiXCR, giving one entry per CDR3 protein. The table records about 440,000 distinct CDR3 sequences, around 46% of them present only once. Sample: PBMCs, taken before TCRalphabeta/CD19-depleted stem cell transplant. The TCR sequence derives from a girl under 10 years old with aplastic anemia, due to receive a stem cell transplant. This sequence joins TRBV5-1 and TRBJ2-3; D gene unclear. The CDR3 protein is CASSLGLDADTQYF. For the CDR3, the DNA is TGCGCCAGCAGCTTAGGGCTAGACGCAGATACGCAGTATTTT.